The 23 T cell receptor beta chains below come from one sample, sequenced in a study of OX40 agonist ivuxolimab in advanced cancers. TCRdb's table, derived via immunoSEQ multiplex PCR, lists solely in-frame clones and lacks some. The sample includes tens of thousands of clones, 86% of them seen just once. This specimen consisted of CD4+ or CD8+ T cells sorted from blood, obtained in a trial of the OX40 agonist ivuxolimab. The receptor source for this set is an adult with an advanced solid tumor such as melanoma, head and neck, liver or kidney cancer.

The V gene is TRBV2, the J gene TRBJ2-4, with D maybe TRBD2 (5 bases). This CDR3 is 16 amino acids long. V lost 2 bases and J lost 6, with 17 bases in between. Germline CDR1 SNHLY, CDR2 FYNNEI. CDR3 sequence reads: CASSETRARGGNIQYF. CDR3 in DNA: TGTGCCAGCAGTGAAACTAGGGCCCGAGGTGGAAACATTCAGTACTTC.

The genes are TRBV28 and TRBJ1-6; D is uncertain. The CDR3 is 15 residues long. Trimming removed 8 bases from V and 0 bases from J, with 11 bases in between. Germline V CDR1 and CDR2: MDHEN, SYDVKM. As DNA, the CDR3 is TGTGCCAGCCGGAGAGGAAGCTCCTATAATTCACCCCTCCACTTT. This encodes CASRRGSSYNSPLHF.

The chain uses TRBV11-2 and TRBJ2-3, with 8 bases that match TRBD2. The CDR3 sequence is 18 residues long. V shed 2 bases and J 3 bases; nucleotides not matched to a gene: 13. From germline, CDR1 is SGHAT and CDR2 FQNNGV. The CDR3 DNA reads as TGTGCCAGCAGCTTAAAACGTTCGGGCGGGGGGTGGACAGATACGCAGTATTTT. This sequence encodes CASSLKRSGGGWTDTQYF.

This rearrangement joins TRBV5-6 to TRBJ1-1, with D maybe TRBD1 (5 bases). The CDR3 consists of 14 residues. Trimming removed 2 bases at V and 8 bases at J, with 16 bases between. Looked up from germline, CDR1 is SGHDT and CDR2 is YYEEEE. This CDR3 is CASSFSGGVREAFF. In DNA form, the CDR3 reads TGTGCCAGCAGCTTTTCGGGGGGAGTCAGAGAAGCTTTCTTT.

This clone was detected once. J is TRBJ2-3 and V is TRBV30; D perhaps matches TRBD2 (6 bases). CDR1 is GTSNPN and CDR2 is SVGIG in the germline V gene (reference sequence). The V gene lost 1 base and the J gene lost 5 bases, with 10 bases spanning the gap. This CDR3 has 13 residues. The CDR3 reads CAWSGTGVDTQYF. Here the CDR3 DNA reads TGTGCCTGGAGTGGAACGGGGGTAGATACGCAGTATTTT.

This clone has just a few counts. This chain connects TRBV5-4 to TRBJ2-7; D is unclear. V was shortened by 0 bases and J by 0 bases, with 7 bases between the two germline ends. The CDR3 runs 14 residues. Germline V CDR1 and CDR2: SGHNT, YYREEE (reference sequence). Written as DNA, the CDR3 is TGTGCCAGCAGCTTGGATCCCAACTCCTACGAGCAGTACTTC. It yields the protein CASSLDPNSYEQYF.

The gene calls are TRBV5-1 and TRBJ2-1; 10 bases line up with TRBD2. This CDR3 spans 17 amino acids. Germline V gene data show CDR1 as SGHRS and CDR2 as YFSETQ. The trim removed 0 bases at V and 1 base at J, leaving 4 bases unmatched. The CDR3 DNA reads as TGCGCCAGCAGCTTGGTTGGGGGACTAGCGTCCTACAATGAGCAGTTCTTC. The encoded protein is CASSLVGGLASYNEQFF.

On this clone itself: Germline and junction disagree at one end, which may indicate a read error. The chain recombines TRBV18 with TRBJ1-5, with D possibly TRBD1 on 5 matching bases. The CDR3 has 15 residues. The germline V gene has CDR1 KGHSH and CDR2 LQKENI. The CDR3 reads CASSPGRAENRPQHF. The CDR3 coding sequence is TGTGCCAGCTCACCTGGCAGGGCCGAGAATCGGCCCCAGCATTTT.

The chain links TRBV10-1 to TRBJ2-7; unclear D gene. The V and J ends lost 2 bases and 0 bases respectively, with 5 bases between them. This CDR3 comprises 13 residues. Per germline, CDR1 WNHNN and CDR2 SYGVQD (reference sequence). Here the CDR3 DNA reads TGCGCCAGCAGTGAGGTTAACTCCTACGAGCAGTACTTC. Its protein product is CASSEVNSYEQYF.

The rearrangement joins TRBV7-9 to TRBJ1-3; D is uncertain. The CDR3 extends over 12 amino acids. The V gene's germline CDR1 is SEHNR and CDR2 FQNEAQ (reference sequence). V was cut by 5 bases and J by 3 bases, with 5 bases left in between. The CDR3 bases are TGTGCCAGCAGCCTCCTTGGAAACACCATATATTTT. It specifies CASSLLGNTIYF.

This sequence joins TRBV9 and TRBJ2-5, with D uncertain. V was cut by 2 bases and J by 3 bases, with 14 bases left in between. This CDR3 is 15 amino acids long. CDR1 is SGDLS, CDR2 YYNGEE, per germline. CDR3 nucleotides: TGTGCCAGCAGCGTGGGATCCCGGGCCGAAGAGACCCAGTACTTC. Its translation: CASSVGSRAEETQYF.

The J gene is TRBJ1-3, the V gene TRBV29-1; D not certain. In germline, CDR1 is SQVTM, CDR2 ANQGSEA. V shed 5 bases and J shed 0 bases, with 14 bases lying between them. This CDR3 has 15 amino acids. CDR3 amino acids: CSVRFDSSSGNTIYF. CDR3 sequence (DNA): TGCAGCGTTCGTTTCGACTCGAGCTCTGGAAACACCATATATTTT.

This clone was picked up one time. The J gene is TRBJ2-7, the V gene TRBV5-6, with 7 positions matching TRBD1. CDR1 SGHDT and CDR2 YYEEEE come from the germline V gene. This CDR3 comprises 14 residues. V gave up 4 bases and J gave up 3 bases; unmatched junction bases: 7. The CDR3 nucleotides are TGTGCCAGCAGCCCCCTGGACAGGAGCTACGAGCAGTACTTC. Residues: CASSPLDRSYEQYF.

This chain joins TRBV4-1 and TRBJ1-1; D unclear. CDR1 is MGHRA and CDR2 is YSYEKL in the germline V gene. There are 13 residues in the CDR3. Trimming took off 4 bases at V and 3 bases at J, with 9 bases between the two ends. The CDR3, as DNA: TGCGCCAGCAGCCCGGGCCGGGACACTGAAGCTTTCTTT. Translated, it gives CASSPGRDTEAFF.

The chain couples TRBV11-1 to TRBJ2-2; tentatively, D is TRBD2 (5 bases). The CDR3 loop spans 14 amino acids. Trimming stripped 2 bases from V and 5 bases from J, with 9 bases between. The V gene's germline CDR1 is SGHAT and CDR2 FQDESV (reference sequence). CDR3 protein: CASSLLRGTGELFF. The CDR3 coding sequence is TGTGCCAGCAGCTTACTACGGGGAACCGGGGAGCTGTTTTTT.

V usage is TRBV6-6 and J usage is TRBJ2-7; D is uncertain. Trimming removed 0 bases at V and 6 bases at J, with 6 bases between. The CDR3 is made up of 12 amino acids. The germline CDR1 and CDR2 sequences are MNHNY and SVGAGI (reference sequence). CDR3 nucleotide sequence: TGTGCCAGCAGTTACTCGATGGGCGAGCAGTACTTC. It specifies CASSYSMGEQYF.

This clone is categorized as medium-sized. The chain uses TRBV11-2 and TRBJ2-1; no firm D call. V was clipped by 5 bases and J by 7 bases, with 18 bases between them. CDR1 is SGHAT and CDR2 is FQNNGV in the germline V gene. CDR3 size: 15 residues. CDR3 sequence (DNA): TGTGCCAGCAGCCCTTATGACCCCGTCCCAAATGAGCAGTTCTTC. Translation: CASSPYDPVPNEQFF.

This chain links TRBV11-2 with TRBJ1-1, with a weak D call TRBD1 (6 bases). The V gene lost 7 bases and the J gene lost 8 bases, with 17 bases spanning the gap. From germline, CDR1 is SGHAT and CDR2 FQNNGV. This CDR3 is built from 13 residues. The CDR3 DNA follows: TGTGCCAGCAATGACAGGCTCCCTCGGGAAGCTTTCTTT. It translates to CASNDRLPREAFF.

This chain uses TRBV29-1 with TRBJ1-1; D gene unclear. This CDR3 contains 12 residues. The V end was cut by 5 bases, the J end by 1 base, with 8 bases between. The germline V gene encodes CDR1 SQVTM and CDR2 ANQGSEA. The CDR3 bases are TGCAGCGTTAGCGGCCCGAACACTGAAGCTTTCTTT. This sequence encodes CSVSGPNTEAFF.

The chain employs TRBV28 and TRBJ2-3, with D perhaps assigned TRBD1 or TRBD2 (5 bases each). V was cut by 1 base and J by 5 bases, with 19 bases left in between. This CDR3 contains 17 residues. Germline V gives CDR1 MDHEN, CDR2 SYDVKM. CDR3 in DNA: TGTGCCAGCAGTTTATTTAACACAGGAGGTTATCGAGATACGCAGTATTTT. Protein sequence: CASSLFNTGGYRDTQYF.

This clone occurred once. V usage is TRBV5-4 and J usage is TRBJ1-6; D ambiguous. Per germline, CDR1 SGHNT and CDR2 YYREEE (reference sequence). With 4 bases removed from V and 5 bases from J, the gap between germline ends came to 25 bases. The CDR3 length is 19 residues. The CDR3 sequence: CASSRGPSRGRLNNSPLHF. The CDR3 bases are TGTGCCAGCAGCCGTGGCCCCTCACGGGGAAGGCTCAATAATTCACCCCTCCACTTT. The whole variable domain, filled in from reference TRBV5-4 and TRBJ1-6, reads ETGVTQSPTHLIKTRGQQVTLRCSSQSGHNTVSWYQQALGQGPQFIFQYYREEENGRGNFPPRFSGLQFPNYSSELNVNALELDDSALYLCASSRGPSRGRLNNSPLHFGNGTRLTVT.

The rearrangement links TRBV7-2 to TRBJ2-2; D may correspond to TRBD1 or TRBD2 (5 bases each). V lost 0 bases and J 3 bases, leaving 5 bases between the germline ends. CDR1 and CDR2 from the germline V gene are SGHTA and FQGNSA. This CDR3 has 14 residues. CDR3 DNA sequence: TGTGCCAGCAGCTTAGCGGGGGACACCGGGGAGCTGTTTTTT. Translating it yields CASSLAGDTGELFF.

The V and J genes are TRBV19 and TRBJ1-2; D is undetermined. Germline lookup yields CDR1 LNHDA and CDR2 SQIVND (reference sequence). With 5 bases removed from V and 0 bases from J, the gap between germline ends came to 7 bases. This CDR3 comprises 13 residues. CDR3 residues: CASSPRSNYGYTF. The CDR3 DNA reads TGTGCCAGTAGTCCCAGATCTAACTATGGCTACACCTTC.